This T cell receptor (beta chain) was identified during a study of CD8+CD57+ T cells in acquired aplastic anemia. About the research overall: An average of roughly 3 ug of DNA was obtained from sorted CD4+ and CD8+ cells.

CDR1 is DFQATT, CDR2 SNEGSKA, per germline (reference sequence). Trimming took off 5 bases at V and 5 bases at J, with 12 bases between the two ends. This CDR3 is built from 12 residues. The sequenced patients had an expansion of CD8+CD57+ cells seen by flow cytometry. Receipt of therapy had not occurred in any patient by the time of blood sampling. Findings and caveats of the study: About 29 CD8+ CDR3 sequences occurred in both the patients and the controls.

Genomic DNA acted as the template from which TCR beta VDJ combination and CDR3 sequence profiling were carried out. MiXCR, run by TCRdb on the reads, gives a single entry per CDR3 protein. Counted here are 120,000 or so distinct CDR3 sequences, 45% to 60% occurring once; the ten biggest clones make up 25% to 30%. Concerning this clonotype: The target antigen is unknown.

V usage is TRBV20-1 and J usage is TRBJ1-1, with D possibly matching TRBD1 (5 bases). The source material was sorted CD4+, CD8+, or CD8+CD57+ T cells (not recorded which) from PBMCs. The source of this sequence is a human donor with aplastic anemia. CDR3 sequence reads: CSAYQGLTEAFF. The CDR3 nucleotides read TGCAGTGCTTATCAGGGACTTACTGAAGCTTTCTTT.